This is a list of T cell receptor beta chains from one sample in a study of T-cell reconstitution after alpha-beta-depleted transplantation in children. TCRdb re-called the PCR reads with MiXCR, one entry per CDR3 protein. The data contain 450,000 to 700,000 distinct CDR3 sequences, about a quarter of them seen just once; the ten biggest clones take up about a third. Material: PBMCs, obtained before TCRalphabeta/CD19-depleted stem cell transplant. These receptors came from a boy less than two years old with Wiskott-Aldrich syndrome, due to receive a stem cell transplant. Each CDR3 is given with its conserved first and last residue. A D gene is named only where the DNA matches it firmly. Some rows have no size entry. The others give once, few or many, or a class for an expanded clone.

length	J	D	V	size	CDR3	DNA
15	TRBJ2-1	TRBD2	TRBV6-5	NA	CASSYGVAGSNEQFF	TGTGCCAGCAGTTATGGGGTAGCGGGAAGCAATGAGCAGTTCTTC
14	TRBJ2-1	TRBD2	TRBV7-8	NA	CASMRLAEGNEQFF	TGTGCCAGCATGAGGCTAGCGGAGGGGAATGAGCAGTTCTTC
14	TRBJ2-3	NA	TRBV20-1	NA	CSARGDPVAYTQYF	TGCAGTGCTAGAGGGGACCCGGTGGCCTATACGCAGTATTTT
12	TRBJ1-2	NA	TRBV20-1	NA	CSASAINYGYTF	TGCAGTGCTAGCGCCATTAACTATGGCTACACCTTC
17	TRBJ1-2	TRBD1	TRBV5-1	NA	CASSVTGTAVTNYGYTF	TGCGCCAGCAGCGTAACCGGGACAGCTGTTACTAACTATGGCTACACCTTC
14	TRBJ2-3	TRBD2	TRBV5-1	few	CASSSSGNPDTQYF	TGCGCCAGCAGCTCTAGCGGGAATCCTGATACGCAGTATTTT
13	TRBJ1-5	TRBD1	TRBV9	few	CASSVGQDQPQHF	TGTGCCAGCAGCGTGGGACAGGATCAGCCCCAGCATTTT
15	TRBJ1-3	NA	TRBV5-5	few	CASSLVPAVGNTIYF	TGTGCCAGCAGCTTGGTCCCGGCAGTTGGAAACACCATATATTTT
15	TRBJ1-4	NA	TRBV14	NA	CASSQENRPGEKLFF	TGTGCCAGCAGCCAAGAGAACCGGCCTGGGGAAAAACTGTTTTTT
11	TRBJ1-1	NA	TRBV7-9	NA	CASSLFREAFF	TGTGCCAGCAGCTTATTCAGGGAAGCTTTCTTT
16	TRBJ2-2	TRBD2	TRBV29-1	few	CSVAPQAGVNTGELFF	TGCAGCGTCGCACCCCAAGCGGGAGTCAACACCGGGGAGCTGTTTTTT
15	TRBJ2-1	TRBD2	TRBV2	NA	CASSVDSGGGYEQFF	TGTGCCAGCAGCGTCGACTCGGGGGGTGGATACGAGCAGTTCTTC
14	TRBJ2-3	NA	TRBV12-3/TRBV12-4	NA	CASSLMRGSDTQYF	TGTGCCAGCAGTTTAATGAGGGGAAGTGATACGCAGTATTTT